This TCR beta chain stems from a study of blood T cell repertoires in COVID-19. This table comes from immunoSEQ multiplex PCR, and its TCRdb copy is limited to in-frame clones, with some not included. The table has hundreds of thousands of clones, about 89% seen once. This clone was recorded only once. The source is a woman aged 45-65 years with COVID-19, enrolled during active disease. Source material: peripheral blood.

For the CDR3, the DNA is TGTGCCAGCAGCGACTCGGGACAGGGAGAATCCTACGAGCAGTACTTC. This sequence encodes CASSDSGQGESYEQYF. The rearrangement uses TRBV7-9 and TRBJ2-7; TRBD1 aligns across 9 bases. CDR1 and CDR2 (germline): SEHNR, FQNEAQ (reference sequence). Trimming cost V 5 bases and J 1 base; bases outside gene matches: 9. The length of the CDR3 is 16 residues.